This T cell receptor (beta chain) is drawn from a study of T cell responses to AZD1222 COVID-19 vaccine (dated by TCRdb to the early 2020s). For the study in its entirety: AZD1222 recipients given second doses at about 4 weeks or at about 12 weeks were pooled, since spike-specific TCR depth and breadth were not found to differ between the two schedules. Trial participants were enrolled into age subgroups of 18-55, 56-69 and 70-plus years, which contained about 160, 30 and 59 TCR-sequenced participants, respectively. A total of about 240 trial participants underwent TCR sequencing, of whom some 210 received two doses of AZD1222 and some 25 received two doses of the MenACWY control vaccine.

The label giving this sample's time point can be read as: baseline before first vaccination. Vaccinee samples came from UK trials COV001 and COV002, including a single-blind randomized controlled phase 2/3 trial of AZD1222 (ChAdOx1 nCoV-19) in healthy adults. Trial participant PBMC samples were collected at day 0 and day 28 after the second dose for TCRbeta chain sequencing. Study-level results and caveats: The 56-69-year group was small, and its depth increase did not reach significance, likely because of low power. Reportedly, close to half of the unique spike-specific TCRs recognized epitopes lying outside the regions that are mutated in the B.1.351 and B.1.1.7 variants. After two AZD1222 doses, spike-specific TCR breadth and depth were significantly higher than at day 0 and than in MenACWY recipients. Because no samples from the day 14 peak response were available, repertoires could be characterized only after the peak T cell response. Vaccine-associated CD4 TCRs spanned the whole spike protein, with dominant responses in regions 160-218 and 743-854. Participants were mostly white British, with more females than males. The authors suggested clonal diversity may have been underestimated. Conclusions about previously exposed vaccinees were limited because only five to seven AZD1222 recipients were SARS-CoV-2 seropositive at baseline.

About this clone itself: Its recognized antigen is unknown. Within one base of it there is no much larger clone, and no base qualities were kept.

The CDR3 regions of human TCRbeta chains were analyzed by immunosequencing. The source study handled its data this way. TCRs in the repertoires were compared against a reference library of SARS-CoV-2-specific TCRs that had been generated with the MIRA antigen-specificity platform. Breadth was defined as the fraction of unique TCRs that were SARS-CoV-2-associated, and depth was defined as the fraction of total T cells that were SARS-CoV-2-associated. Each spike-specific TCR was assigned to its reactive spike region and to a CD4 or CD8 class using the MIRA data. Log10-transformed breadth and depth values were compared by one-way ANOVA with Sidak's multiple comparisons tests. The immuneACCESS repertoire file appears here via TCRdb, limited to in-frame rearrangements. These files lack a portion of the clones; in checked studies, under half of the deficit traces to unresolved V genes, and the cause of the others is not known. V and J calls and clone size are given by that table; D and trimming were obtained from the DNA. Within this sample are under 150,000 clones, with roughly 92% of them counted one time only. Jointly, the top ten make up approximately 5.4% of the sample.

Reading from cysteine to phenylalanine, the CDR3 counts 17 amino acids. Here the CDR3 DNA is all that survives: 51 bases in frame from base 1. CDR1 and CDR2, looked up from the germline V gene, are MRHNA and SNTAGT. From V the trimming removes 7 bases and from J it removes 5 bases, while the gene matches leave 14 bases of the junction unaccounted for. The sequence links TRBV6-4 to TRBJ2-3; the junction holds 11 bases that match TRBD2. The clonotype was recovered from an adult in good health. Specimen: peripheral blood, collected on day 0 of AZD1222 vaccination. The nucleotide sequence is TGTGCCAGCAAGGCTAGCGGGGGGCCGGTGTCAGGAGATACGCAGTATTTT. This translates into CASKASGGPVSGDTQYF.